The TCR beta chain under discussion was sequenced for a study of blood T cells in healthy people across ages. Study results and limitations: Older individuals had lower TCR beta diversity per million T cells (the decline was roughly linear). Fewer expanded clones and more diversity marked long-lived versus aged donors. Donor CMV status, an unknown factor, possibly confounded changes in expanded clonotypes.

The CDR3 sequence is 14 residues long. Trimming pared 2 bases from V and 5 bases from J, leaving 8 bases between. Germline CDR1 and CDR2: SGHRS and YFSETQ. This clonotype came up a few times. The target antigen is unknown. With a J-beta primer mix and a sample-barcoded 5' primer, a second PCR ran about 7 to 11 cycles. Every cDNA molecule carried a tag from a template-switch adaptor bearing 12 random nucleotides. TCRdb used MiXCR to reprocess the 5' RACE reads, holding one entry per CDR3 protein. The sample includes around 900,000 distinct CDR3 sequences, roughly 47% of them seen just once. The chain joins TRBV5-1 to TRBJ1-6, with D possibly matching TRBD1 (5 bases). The source is a woman aged 55-70 years in good health. Material for sequencing was blood. CDR3 amino acids: CASSFRTNNSPLHF. The CDR3 DNA follows: TGCGCCAGCAGCTTTAGGACAAATAATTCACCCCTCCACTTT.